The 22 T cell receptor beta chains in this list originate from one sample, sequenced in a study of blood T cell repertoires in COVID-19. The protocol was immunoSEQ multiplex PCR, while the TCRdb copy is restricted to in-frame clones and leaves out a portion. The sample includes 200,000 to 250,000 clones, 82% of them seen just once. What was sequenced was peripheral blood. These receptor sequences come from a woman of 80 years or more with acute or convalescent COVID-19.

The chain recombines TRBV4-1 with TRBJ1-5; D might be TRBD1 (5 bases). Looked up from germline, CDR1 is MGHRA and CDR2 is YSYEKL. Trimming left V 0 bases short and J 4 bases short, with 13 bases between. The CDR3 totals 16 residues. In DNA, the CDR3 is TGCGCCAGCAGCCAAGATGGGGGTGGGGGGAATCAGCCCCAGCATTTT. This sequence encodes CASSQDGGGGNQPQHF.

The CDR3 spells CASSWTSGGAKTQYF. The CDR3 DNA reads as TGCGCCAGCAGCTGGACTAGCGGGGGGGCCAAGACCCAGTACTTC. The rearrangement links TRBV5-1 to TRBJ2-5; 15 bases line up with TRBD2. The CDR3 spans 15 residues. V was pared by 3 bases and J by 6 bases, with 3 bases of the junction left unmatched. Germline-derived CDR1 and CDR2 are SGHRS and YFSETQ.

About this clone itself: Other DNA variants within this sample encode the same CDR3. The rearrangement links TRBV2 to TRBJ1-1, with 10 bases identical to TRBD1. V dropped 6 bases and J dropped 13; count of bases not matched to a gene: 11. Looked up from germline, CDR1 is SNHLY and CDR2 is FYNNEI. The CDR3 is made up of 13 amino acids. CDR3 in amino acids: CASSDKGQGVGFF. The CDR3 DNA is TGTGCCAGCAGCGATAAAGGACAGGGGGTTGGTTTCTTT.

The CDR3 is CASSQERGRGEQYF. The CDR3 nucleotides are TGTGCCAGCAGCCAAGAGCGGGGCCGGGGGGAGCAGTACTTC. The chain employs TRBV7-2 and TRBJ2-7, with 7 bases fitting TRBD2. The CDR3 is 14 residues long. V was clipped by 5 bases and J by 7 bases; unmatched bases: 11. Germline lookup yields CDR1 SGHTA and CDR2 FQGNSA. Filled out from reference TRBV7-2 and TRBJ2-7, the complete variable domain reads GAGVSQSPSNKVTEKGKDVELRCDPISGHTALYWYRQSLGQGLEFLIYFQGNSAPDKSGLPSDRFSAERTGGSVSTLTIQRTQQEDSAVYLCASSQERGRGEQYFGPGTRLTVT.

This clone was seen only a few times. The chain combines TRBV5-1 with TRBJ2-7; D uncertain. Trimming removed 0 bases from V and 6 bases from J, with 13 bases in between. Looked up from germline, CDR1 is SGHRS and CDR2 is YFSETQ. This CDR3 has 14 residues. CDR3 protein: CASSLAVVGSEQYF. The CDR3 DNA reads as TGCGCCAGCAGCTTGGCGGTAGTCGGTTCCGAGCAGTACTTC.

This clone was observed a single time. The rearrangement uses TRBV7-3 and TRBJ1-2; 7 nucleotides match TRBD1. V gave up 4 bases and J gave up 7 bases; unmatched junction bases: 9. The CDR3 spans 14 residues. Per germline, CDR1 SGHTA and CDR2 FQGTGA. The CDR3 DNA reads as TGTGCCAGCAGCTACTCTGACAGGGCTATTGGCTACACCTTC. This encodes CASSYSDRAIGYTF.

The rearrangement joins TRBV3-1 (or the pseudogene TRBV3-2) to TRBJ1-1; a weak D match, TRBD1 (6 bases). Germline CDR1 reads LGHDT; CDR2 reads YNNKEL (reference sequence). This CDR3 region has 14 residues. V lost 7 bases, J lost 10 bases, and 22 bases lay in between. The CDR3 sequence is CASTTLSGGRRAFF. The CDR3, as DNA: TGTGCCAGCACAACACTGTCCGGGGGGCGGCGAGCTTTCTTT.

The CDR3 DNA follows: TGTGCCAGCAGTCGACAGCTTAGCAATCAGCCCCAGCATTTT. Its translation is CASSRQLSNQPQHF. The V gene is TRBV6-2 or TRBV6-3, the J gene TRBJ1-5, with D possibly being TRBD1 (5 bases). CDR1 and CDR2 (germline): MNHEY, SVGEGT. Trimming took off 5 bases at V and 0 bases at J, with 8 bases between the two ends. This CDR3 has 14 residues.

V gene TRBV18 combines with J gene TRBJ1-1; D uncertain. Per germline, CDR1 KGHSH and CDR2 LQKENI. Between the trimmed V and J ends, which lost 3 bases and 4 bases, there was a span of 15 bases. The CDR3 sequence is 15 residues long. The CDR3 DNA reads TGTGCCAGCTCACCTAGGACGGAGGGAAGCACTGAAGCTTTCTTT. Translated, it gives CASSPRTEGSTEAFF.

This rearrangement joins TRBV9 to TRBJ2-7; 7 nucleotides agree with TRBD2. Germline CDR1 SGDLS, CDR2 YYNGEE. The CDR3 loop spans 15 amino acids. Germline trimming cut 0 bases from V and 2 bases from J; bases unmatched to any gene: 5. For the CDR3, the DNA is TGTGCCAGCAGCGTAGGGAACGGGGGGACCTACGAGCAGTACTTC. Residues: CASSVGNGGTYEQYF.

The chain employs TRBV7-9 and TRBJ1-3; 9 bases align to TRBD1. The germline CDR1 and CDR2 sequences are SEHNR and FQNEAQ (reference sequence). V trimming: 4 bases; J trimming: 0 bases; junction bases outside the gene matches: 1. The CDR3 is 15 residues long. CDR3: CASSWDRDSGNTIYF. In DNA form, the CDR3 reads TGTGCCAGCAGCTGGGACAGGGACTCTGGAAACACCATATATTTT. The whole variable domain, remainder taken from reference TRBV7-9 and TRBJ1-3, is DTGVSQNPRHKITKRGQNVTFRCDPISEHNRLYWYRQTLGQGPEFLTYFQNEAQLEKSRLLSDRFSAERPKGSFSTLEIQRTEQGDSAMYLCASSWDRDSGNTIYFGEGSWLTVV.

CDR3 protein: CASSLEGGFLSYEQYF. CDR3 in DNA: TGTGCCAGCAGCTTAGAAGGGGGATTCCTCTCCTACGAGCAGTACTTC. The J gene is TRBJ2-7, the V gene TRBV11-3; tentative D call: TRBD1 (6 bases). V was pared by 0 bases and J by 0 bases, with 12 bases between. CDR1 and CDR2 from the germline V gene are SGHNT and YENEEA. The CDR3 spans 16 residues.

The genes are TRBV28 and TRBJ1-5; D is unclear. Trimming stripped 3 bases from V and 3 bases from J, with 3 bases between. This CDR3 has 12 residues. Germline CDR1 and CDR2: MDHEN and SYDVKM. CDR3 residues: CASSFLNQPQHF. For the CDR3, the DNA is TGTGCCAGCAGTTTTCTCAATCAGCCCCAGCATTTT.

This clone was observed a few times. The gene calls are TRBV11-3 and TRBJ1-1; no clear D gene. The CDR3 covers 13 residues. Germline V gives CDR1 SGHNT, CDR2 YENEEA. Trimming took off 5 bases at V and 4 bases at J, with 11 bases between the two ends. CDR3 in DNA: TGTGCCAGCAGCCCCGGGGTGGGCACTGAAGCTTTCTTT. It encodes CASSPGVGTEAFF.

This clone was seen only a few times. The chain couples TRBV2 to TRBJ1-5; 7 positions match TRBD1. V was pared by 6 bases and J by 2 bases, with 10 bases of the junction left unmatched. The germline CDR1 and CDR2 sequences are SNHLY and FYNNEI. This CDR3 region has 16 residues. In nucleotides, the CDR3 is TGTGCCAGCAGGAAAGAACAGGGGATTGGCAATCAGCCCCAGCATTTT. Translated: CASRKEQGIGNQPQHF.

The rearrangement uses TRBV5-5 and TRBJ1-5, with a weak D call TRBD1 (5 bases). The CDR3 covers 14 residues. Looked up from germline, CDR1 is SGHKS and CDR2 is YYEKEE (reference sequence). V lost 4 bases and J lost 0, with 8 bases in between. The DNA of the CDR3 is TGTGCCAGCAGCCGGACAAATAGCAATCAGCCCCAGCATTTT. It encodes CASSRTNSNQPQHF.

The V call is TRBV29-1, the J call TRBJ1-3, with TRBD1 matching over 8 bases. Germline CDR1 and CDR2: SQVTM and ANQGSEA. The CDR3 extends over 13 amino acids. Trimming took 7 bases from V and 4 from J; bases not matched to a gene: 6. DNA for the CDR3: TGCAGCGGCCCGGACAGGGTCGGAAACACCATATATTTT. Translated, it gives CSGPDRVGNTIYF.

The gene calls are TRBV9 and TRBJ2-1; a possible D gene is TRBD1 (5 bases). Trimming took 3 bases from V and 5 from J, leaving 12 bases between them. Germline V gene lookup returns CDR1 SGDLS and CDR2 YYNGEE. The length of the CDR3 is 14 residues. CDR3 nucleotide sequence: TGTGCCAGCAGCGCCGCGAACAGGAACAATGAGCAGTTCTTC. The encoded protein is CASSAANRNNEQFF.

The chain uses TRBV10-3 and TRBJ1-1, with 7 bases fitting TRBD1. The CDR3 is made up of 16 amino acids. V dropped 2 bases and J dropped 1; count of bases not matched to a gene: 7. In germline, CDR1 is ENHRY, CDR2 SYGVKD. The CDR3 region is CAISEIAGTANTEAFF. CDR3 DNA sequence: TGTGCCATCAGTGAGATCGCCGGGACAGCGAACACTGAAGCTTTCTTT.

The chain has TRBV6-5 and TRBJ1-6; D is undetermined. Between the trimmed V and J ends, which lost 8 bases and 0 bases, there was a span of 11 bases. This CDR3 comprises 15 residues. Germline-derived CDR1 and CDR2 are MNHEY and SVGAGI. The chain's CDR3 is CASAALSSYNSPLHF. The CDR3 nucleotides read TGTGCCAGCGCCGCCCTCAGCTCCTATAATTCACCCCTCCACTTT.

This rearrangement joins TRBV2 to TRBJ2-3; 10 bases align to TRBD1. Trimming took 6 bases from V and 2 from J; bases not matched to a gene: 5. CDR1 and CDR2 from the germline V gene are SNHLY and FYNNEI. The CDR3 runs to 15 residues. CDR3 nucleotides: TGTGCCAGCAGGCGGGACAGGGGCCCCACAGATACGCAGTATTTT. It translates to CASRRDRGPTDTQYF.

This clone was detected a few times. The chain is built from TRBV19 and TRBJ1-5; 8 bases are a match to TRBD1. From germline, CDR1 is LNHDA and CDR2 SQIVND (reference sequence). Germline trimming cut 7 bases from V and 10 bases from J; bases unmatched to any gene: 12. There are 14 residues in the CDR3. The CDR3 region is CASKTGQGVIPQHF. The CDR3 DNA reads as TGTGCCAGTAAAACCGGACAGGGAGTAATACCCCAGCATTTT.